Following are 5 T cell receptor beta chains from one sample sequenced in a study of cytomegalovirus exposure and HLA in healthy donors. Primers for the PCR totalled 60 Vbeta and 13 Jbeta. Libraries were prepared by immunoSEQ multiplex PCR; TCRdb keeps only in-frame clonotypes and omits some of them. The repertoire holds about 110,000 clones, with nearly 75% as singletons. The sequenced sample was PBMCs. These receptors all come from a young man in good health and CMV-seropositive.

The chain joins TRBV18 to TRBJ1-2, with D possibly TRBD1 on 6 matching bases. Trimming shortened V by 3 bases and J by 4 bases, and 15 bases separated the two germline ends. The CDR3 length is 15 residues. Germline CDR1 is KGHSH and CDR2 is LQKENI. CDR3 coding DNA: TGTGCCAGCTCACCCGGATCAGGGGAGAGCTATGGCTACACCTTC. This translates into CASSPGSGESYGYTF.

This chain uses TRBV7-2 with TRBJ1-1, with D possibly matching TRBD1 (5 bases). Between the trimmed V and J ends, which lost 5 bases and 3 bases, there was a span of 16 bases. CDR1 is SGHTA and CDR2 is FQGNSA in the germline V gene. This CDR3 spans 15 amino acids. CDR3 coding DNA: TGTGCCAGCAGCCCCGAATGGGGGGACGACACTGAAGCTTTCTTT. It translates to CASSPEWGDDTEAFF.

This rearrangement joins TRBV5-1 to TRBJ2-7; 10 bases align to TRBD2. Germline CDR1 is SGHRS and CDR2 is YFSETQ. V shed 0 bases and J 2 bases; nucleotides not matched to a gene: 5. The CDR3 contains 16 residues. The CDR3 is CASSLGLAGAPYEQYF. In DNA, the CDR3 is TGCGCCAGCAGCTTGGGTCTAGCGGGGGCCCCCTACGAGCAGTACTTC.

This clone was detected only once. The chain links TRBV7-9 to TRBJ2-7; a possible D gene is TRBD1 (6 bases). The germline V gene encodes CDR1 SEHNR and CDR2 FQNEAQ (reference sequence). The V end lost 8 bases, the J end lost 2 bases, and 13 bases lay between the germline ends. The CDR3 runs 13 residues. CDR3 nucleotides: TGTGCCAGCCGTACAGGGTCCCCCTACGAGCAGTACTTC. Protein sequence: CASRTGSPYEQYF.

This chain joins TRBV4-1 and TRBJ2-1, with 9 nucleotides matching TRBD2. Germline CDR1 is MGHRA and CDR2 is YSYEKL. This CDR3 region has 19 residues. V was pared by 0 bases and J by 4 bases, with 13 bases of the junction left unmatched. The CDR3 sequence: CASSQERVGSGGTYNEQFF. In nucleotides, the CDR3 is TGCGCCAGCAGCCAAGAAAGGGTTGGGAGCGGGGGGACGTACAATGAGCAGTTCTTC.